This is a list of T cell receptor beta chains from one sample in a study of blood T cell repertoires in COVID-19. The table came from immunoSEQ multiplex PCR; TCRdb's copy has only in-frame clones and leaves some out. The sample lists about 210,000 clones, about 82% occurring once. The specimen was peripheral blood. Every receptor here comes from a man aged 45-60 years with COVID-19, enrolled during active disease. CDR3s include the opening cysteine and the closing phenylalanine or tryptophan. Each record gives: V gene, D gene, clone size, J gene, CDR3 DNA, CDR3 protein. The D gene is left open where the match is weak. Not all rows give a size; the values are once, few, many and, for expanded clones, a class.

>TRBV30|TRBD1|.|TRBJ1-5
TGTGCCTGGAGTACTTACAGGGGGGATCAGCCCCAGCATTTT
CAWSTYRGDQPQHF
>TRBV13|TRBD2|.|TRBJ2-1
TGTGCCAGCAGCGACCAGACTAGCGGGGATGCATCCTACAATGAGCAGTTCTTC
CASSDQTSGDASYNEQFF
>TRBV3-1/TRBV3-2|TRBD2|.|TRBJ2-5
TGTGCCAGCAGCCAAGCAGGGAGGAGCGGGGCAGGGACCCAGTACTTC
CASSQAGRSGAGTQYF
>TRBV11-2|.|once|TRBJ2-7
TGTGCCAGCAGCACATCCGCTTCCTACGAGCAGTACTTC
CASSTSASYEQYF
>TRBV6-4|.|many|TRBJ2-1
TGTGCCAGCAGTGACCAGGCGGGGCTACCGAATGAGCAGTTCTTC
CASSDQAGLPNEQFF
>TRBV7-2|TRBD1|.|TRBJ1-2
TGTGCCAGCAGCTTTCCACCGACAGGGGTCTATGGCTACACCTTC
CASSFPPTGVYGYTF
>TRBV27|.|.|TRBJ2-1
TGTGCCAGCAGTTTACGTAGGGGCTACAATGAGCAGTTCTTC
CASSLRRGYNEQFF
>TRBV27|.|medium-sized|TRBJ2-7
TGTGCCAGCAGTCCGACTCCGAGGACAAGTTACGAGCAGTACTTC
CASSPTPRTSYEQYF
>TRBV18|.|.|TRBJ2-1
TGTGCCAGCTCATTAAGAACCGGCGGTAGCTCCTACAATGAGCAGTTCTTC
CASSLRTGGSSYNEQFF
>TRBV2|.|.|TRBJ2-3
TGTGCCAGCACCCACCAAGGGGGAGATACGCAGTATTTT
CASTHQGGDTQYF
>TRBV7-9|.|.|TRBJ2-2
TGTGCCAGCAGCCGGCGGACAGCGAACACCGGGGAGCTGTTTTTT
CASSRRTANTGELFF
>TRBV5-4|TRBD1|.|TRBJ2-5
TGTGCCAGCAGCCTGGCGTCGGGACAGGGGGCAGAGACCCAGTACTTC
CASSLASGQGAETQYF
>TRBV5-4|.|once|TRBJ1-3
TGTGCCGTCCCGGGGGAATCTGGAAACACCATATATTTT
CAVPGESGNTIYF
>TRBV5-5|.|once|TRBJ2-7
TGTGCCAGCAGCTCGGTCTCTATCTACGAGCAGTACTTC
CASSSVSIYEQYF
>TRBV11-2|TRBD1|.|TRBJ1-6
TGTGCCAGCAGCAAAGGACAGGGCAATTCACCCCTCCACTTT
CASSKGQGNSPLHF
>TRBV5-4|.|few|TRBJ1-5
TGTGCCAGCAGCTTTGAGGATCAGCCCCAGCATTTT
CASSFEDQPQHF
>TRBV28|TRBD1|.|TRBJ2-7
TGTGCCAGCAGGCCGACAGGGATCAACGAGCAGTACTTC
CASRPTGINEQYF
>TRBV18|.|.|TRBJ2-1
TGTGCCAGCTCACCACCCCTAGCGCCTAGCTCCTACAATGAGCAGTTCTTC
CASSPPLAPSSYNEQFF
>TRBV5-4|.|.|TRBJ2-5
TGTGCCAGCAGCCCGGGGAGGTTTGGGGAGACCCAGTACTTC
CASSPGRFGETQYF
>TRBV4-2|.|.|TRBJ1-6
TGTGCCAGCAGCCAAATTCGGGAGGGATGGAATTCACCCCTCCACTTT
CASSQIREGWNSPLHF
>TRBV24-1|.|.|TRBJ1-2
TGTGCCACCAGTGATGGGCGGGGAAAGGCCTATGGCTACACCTTC
CATSDGRGKAYGYTF
>TRBV4-1|TRBD2|.|TRBJ2-7
TGCGCCAGCAGCCCACGGGGGAGGGGCTACGAGCAGTACTTC
CASSPRGRGYEQYF
>TRBV27|TRBD1|.|TRBJ2-7
TGTGCCAGCAGTTTCGGACAGGGGGGTCACGAGCAGTACTTC
CASSFGQGGHEQYF
>TRBV11-2|.|many|TRBJ1-6
TGTGCCAGCAGCTTAAGAGAGGACTCCTATAATTCACCCCTCCACTTT
CASSLREDSYNSPLHF
>TRBV7-2|.|.|TRBJ2-4
TGTGCCAGCAGCTTAGAGGGGACACTCCTGGGCATTCAGTACTTC
CASSLEGTLLGIQYF
>TRBV5-1|TRBD2|.|TRBJ2-3
TGCGCCAGCAGCCCCTACCTTAGCGGGGGAAGCACAGATACGCAGTATTTT
CASSPYLSGGSTDTQYF
>TRBV7-9|TRBD2|once|TRBJ2-3
TGTGCCAGCAGCTTTGCCACCGGGGGGGCTGACACGCAGTATTTT
CASSFATGGADTQYF
>TRBV28|.|few|TRBJ1-5
TGTGCCAGCAGGCGGGATACCTATAGCAATCAGCCCCAGCATTTT
CASRRDTYSNQPQHF
>TRBV13|TRBD1|.|TRBJ1-4
TGTGCCAGCAGCTGGAATACAGGGGAAATGGGTGAAAAACTGTTTTTT
CASSWNTGEMGEKLFF
>TRBV24-1|.|once|TRBJ2-7
TGTGCCACCAGTACGCCAGGGTATCCCTACGAGCAGTACTTC
CATSTPGYPYEQYF
>TRBV10-1|.|.|TRBJ2-2
TGCGCCAGCTCGGGGGACCGAAGCGGGGAGCTGTTTTTT
CASSGDRSGELFF